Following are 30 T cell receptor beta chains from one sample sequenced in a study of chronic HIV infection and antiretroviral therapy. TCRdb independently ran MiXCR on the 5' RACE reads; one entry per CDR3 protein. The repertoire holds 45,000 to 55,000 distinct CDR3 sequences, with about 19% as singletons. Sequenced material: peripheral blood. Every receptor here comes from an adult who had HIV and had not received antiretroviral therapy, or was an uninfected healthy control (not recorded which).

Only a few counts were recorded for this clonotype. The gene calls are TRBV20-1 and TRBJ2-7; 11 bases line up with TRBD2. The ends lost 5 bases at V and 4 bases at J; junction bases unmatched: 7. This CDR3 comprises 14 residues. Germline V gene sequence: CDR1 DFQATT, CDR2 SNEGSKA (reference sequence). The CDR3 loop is CSAPTSGRKYEQYF. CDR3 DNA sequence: TGCAGTGCTCCCACTAGCGGGAGAAAGTACGAGCAGTACTTC.

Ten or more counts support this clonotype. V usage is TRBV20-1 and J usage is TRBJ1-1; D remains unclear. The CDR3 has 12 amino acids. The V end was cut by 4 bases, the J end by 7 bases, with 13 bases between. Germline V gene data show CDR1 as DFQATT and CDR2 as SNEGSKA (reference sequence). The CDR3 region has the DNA TGCAGTGCTATCCCGGGGTTCCTTGAAGCTTTCTTT. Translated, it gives CSAIPGFLEAFF.

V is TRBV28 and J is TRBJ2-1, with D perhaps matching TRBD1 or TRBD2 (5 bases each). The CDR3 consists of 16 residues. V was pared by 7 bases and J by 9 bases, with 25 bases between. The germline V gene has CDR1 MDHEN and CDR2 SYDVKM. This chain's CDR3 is CASTLLGRDRAREQFF. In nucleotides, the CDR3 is TGTGCCAGCACACTACTAGGCCGGGACCGCGCACGTGAGCAGTTCTTC.

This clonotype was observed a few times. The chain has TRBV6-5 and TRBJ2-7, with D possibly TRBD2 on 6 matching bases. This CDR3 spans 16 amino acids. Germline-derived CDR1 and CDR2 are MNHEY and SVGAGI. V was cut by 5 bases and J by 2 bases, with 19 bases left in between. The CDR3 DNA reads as TGTGCCAGCAGTACCCCCAGGGAGGACCCTACCTACGAGCAGTACTTC. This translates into CASSTPREDPTYEQYF.

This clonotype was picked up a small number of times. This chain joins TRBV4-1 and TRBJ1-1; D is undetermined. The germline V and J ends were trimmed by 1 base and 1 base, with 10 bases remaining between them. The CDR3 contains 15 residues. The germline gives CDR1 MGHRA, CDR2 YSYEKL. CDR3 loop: CASSQGRGSNTEAFF. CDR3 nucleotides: TGCGCCAGCAGCCAAGGGCGAGGGTCGAACACTGAAGCTTTCTTT.

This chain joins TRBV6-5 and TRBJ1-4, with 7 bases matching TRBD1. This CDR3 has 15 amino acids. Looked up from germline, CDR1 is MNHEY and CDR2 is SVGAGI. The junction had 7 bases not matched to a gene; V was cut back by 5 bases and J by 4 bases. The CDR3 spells CASSTGDSLNEKLFF. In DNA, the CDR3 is TGTGCCAGCAGTACGGGGGACAGCCTTAATGAAAAACTGTTTTTT.

The CDR3 loop is CASSEAFGGYTF. The CDR3, as DNA: TGTGCCAGCAGTGAAGCGTTCGGGGGCTACACCTTC. The V and J genes are TRBV25-1 and TRBJ1-2, with no clear D. CDR3 size: 12 residues. V was shortened by 2 bases and J by 8 bases, with 9 bases between the two germline ends. Germline V CDR1 and CDR2: MGHDK, SYGVNS.

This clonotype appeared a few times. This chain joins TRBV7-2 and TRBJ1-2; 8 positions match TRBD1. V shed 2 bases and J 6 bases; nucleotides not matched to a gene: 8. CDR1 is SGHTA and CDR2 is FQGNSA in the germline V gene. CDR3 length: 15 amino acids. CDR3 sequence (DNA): TGTGCCAGCAGCTTACAGCTCAGGGGGCAGGATGGCTACACCTTC. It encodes CASSLQLRGQDGYTF.

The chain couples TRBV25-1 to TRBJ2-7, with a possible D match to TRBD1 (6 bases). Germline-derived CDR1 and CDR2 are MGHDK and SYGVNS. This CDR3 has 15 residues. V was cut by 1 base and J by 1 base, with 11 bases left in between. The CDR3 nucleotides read TGTGCCAGCAGTGAATTCGTAGGACAGTCCTACGAGCAGTACTTC. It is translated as CASSEFVGQSYEQYF.

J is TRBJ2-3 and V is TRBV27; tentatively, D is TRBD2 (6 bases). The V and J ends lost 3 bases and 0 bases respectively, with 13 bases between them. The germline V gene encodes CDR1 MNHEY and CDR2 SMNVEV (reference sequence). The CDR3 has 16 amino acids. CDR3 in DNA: TGTGCCAGCAGTTTCCTTCTAGCGCCTAGCACAGATACGCAGTATTTT. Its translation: CASSFLLAPSTDTQYF.

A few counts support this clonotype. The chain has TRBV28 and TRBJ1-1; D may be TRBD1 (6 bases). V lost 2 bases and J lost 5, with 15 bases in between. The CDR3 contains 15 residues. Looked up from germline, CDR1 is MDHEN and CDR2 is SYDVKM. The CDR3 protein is CASSLPPQGRTEAFF. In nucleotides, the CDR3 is TGTGCCAGCAGTTTACCCCCCCAGGGGCGAACTGAAGCTTTCTTT.

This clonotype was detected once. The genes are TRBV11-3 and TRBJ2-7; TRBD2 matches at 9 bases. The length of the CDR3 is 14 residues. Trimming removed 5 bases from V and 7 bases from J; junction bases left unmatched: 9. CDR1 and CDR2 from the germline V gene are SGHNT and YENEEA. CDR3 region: CASSLSGRVEEQYF. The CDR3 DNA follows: TGTGCCAGCAGCCTTAGCGGGAGAGTCGAAGAGCAGTACTTC. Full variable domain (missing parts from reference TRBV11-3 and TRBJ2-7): EAGVVQSPRYKIIEKKQPVAFWCNPISGHNTLYWYLQNLGQGPELLIRYENEEAVDDSQLPKDRFSAERLKGVDSTLKIQPAELGDSAVYLCASSLSGRVEEQYFGPGTRLTVT.

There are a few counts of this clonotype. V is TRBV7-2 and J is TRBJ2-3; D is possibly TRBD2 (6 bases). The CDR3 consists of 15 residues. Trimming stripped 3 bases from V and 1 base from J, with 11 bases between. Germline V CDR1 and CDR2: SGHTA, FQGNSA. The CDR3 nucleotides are TGTGCCAGCAGCTTTGATAGCGGAGGCACAGATACGCAGTATTTT. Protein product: CASSFDSGGTDTQYF.

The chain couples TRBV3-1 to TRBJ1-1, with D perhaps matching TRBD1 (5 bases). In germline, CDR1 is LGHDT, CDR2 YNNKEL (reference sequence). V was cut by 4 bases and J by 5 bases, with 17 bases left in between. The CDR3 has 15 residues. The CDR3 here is CASSPILAAGTEAFF. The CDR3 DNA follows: TGTGCCAGCAGCCCCATCCTCGCGGCAGGGACTGAAGCTTTCTTT.

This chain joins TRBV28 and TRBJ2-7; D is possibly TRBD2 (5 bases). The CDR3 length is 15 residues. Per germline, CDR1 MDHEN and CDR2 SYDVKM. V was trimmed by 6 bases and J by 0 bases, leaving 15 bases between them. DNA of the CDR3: TGTGCCAGCAGCGAGAGCGGCTCCCGCTCCTACGAGCAGTACTTC. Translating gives CASSESGSRSYEQYF.

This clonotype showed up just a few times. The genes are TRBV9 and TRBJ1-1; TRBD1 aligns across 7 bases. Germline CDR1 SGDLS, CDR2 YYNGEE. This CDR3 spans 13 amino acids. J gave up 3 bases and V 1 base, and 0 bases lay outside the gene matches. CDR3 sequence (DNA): TGTGCCAGCAGCGTACAGGGGGACACTGAAGCTTTCTTT. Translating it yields CASSVQGDTEAFF.

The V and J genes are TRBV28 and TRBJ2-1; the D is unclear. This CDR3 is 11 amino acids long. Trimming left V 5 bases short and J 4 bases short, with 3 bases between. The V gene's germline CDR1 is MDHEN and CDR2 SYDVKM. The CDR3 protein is CASSPYNEQFF. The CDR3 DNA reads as TGTGCCAGCAGTCCTTACAATGAGCAGTTCTTC.

CDR3 sequence reads: CSVEDQGANYGYTF. The CDR3 region has the DNA TGCAGCGTTGAAGATCAGGGGGCTAACTATGGCTACACCTTC. This sequence joins TRBV29-1 and TRBJ1-2; TRBD1 aligns across 7 bases. J gave up 0 bases and V 0 bases, and 1 base lay outside the gene matches. This CDR3 spans 14 amino acids. Germline assignment: CDR1 SQVTM and CDR2 ANQGSEA.

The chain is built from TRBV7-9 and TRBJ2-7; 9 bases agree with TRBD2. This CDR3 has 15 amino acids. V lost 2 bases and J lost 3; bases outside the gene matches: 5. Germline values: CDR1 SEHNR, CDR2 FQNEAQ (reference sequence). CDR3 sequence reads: CASSLSSGTYYEQYF. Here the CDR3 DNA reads TGTGCCAGCAGCTTATCTAGCGGGACCTACTACGAGCAGTACTTC.

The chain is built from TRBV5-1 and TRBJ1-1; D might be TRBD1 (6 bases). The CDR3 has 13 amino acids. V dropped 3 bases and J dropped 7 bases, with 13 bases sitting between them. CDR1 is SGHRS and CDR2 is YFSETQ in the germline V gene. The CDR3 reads CASSSSVGGEAFF. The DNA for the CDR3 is TGCGCCAGCAGCTCCAGTGTAGGGGGTGAAGCTTTCTTT.

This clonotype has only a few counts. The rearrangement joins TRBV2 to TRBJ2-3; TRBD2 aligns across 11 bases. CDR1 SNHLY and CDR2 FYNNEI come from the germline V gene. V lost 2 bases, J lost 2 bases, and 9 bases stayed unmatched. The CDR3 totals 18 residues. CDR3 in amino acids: CASSEPGPGLAVTDTQYF. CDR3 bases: TGTGCCAGCAGTGAACCAGGTCCGGGACTAGCGGTCACAGATACGCAGTATTTT.

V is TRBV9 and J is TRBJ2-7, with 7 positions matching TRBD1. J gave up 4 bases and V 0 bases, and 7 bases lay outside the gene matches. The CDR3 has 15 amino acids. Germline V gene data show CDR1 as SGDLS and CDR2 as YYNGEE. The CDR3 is CASSVGPGTAYEQYF. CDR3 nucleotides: TGTGCCAGCAGCGTAGGCCCCGGGACAGCATACGAGCAGTACTTC.

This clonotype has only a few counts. For the CDR3, the DNA is TGTGCCAGCAGCGGGAAGGAGGGGCAAGAGACCCAGTACTTC. Protein product: CASSGKEGQETQYF. This chain joins TRBV9 and TRBJ2-5, with D perhaps matching TRBD2 (6 bases). Trimming stripped 3 bases from V and 2 bases from J, with 11 bases between. Germline V gene lookup returns CDR1 SGDLS and CDR2 YYNGEE. The length of the CDR3 is 14 residues.

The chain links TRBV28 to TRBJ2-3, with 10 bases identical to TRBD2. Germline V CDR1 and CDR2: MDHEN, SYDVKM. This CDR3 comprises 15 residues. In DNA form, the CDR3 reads TGTGCGTCGAGCCCAGCGGGAGGGGGCACAGATACGCAGTATTTT. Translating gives CASSPAGGGTDTQYF.

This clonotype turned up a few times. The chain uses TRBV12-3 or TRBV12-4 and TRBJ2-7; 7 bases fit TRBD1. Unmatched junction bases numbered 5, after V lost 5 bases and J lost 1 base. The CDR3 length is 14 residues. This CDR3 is CASSPGQWSYEQYF. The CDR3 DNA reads TGTGCCAGCAGTCCGGGACAGTGGTCCTACGAGCAGTACTTC.

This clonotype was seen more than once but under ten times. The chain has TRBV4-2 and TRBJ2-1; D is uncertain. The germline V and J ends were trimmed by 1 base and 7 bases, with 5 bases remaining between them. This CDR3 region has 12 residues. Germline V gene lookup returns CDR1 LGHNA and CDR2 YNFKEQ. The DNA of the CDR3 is TGTGCCAGCAGCCAAGTTGGGAATGAGCAGTTCTTC. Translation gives CASSQVGNEQFF.

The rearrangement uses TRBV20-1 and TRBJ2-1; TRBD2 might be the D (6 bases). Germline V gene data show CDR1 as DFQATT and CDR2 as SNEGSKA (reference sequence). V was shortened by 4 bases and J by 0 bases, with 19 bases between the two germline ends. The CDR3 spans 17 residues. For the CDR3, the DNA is TGCAGTGCTAACCAGGAGGGCGGAGGGAGCTCCTACAATGAGCAGTTCTTC. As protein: CSANQEGGGSSYNEQFF.

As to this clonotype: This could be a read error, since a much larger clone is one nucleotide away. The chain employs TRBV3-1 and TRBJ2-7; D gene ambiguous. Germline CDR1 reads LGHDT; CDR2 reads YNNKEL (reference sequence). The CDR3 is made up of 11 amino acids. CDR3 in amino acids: CASNQNDREYF. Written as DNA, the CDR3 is TGTGCCAGCAACCAAAACGATAGGGAGTACTTC.

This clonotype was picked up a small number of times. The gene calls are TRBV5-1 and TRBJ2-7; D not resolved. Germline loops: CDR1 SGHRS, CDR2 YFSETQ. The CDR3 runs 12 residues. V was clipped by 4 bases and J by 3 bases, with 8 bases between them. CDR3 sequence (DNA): TGCGCCAGCAGCGCCCCAAACTACGAGCAGTACTTC. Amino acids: CASSAPNYEQYF.

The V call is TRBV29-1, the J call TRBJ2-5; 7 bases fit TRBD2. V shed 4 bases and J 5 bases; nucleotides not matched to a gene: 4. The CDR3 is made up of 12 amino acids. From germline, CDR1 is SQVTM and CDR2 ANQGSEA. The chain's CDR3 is CSVGGTIETQYF. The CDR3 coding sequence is TGCAGCGTTGGGGGGACTATCGAGACCCAGTACTTC.